The rows below give T cell receptor beta chains drawn from one sample of a study of T-cell memory formation after mild COVID-19. TCRdb passed the 5' RACE reads through MiXCR, listing each CDR3 protein once. Counted here are around 250,000 distinct CDR3 sequences, roughly 10% occurring once; the ten biggest clones make up 20% to 25%. Sequencing was carried out using PBMCs or a T cell subset sorted from them (not recorded which). These receptors all come from a man younger than 35 who had mild COVID-19 (a few samples of this study predate the infection). Cell type and time point are not known. The CDR3 runs from the conserved cysteine through the conserved F or W. The D gene is left open where the match is weak. The listing skips clone size in some rows; elsewhere it reads once, few, many or a size class.

cdr3_aa cdr3_nt clone_size v_call d_call j_call
CASSFSGHRRSDTQYF TGCGCCAGCAGCTTTTCGGGCCATCGGCGATCCGATACGCAGTATTTT few TRBV5-1 . TRBJ2-3
CASSLGAGRRELFF TGTGCCAGCAGCTTAGGAGCGGGGCGCCGGGAGCTGTTTTTT . TRBV7-2 TRBD2 TRBJ2-2
CASSWRGETQYF TGTGCCAGCAGCTGGCGGGGGGAGACCCAGTACTTC . TRBV7-2 TRBD2 TRBJ2-5
CASSQSSYTYNEQFF TGCGCCAGCAGCCAGAGTTCTTATACCTACAATGAGCAGTTCTTC . TRBV4-1 . TRBJ2-1
CASSPADTTEAFF TGTGCCAGCAGCCCCGCGGACACGACTGAAGCTTTCTTT few TRBV5-4 . TRBJ1-1
CASSWAGTEAFF TGCGCCAGCAGCTGGGCCGGAACTGAAGCTTTCTTT few TRBV5-1 . TRBJ1-1
CASSEGYNSPLHF TGTGCCAGCAGTGAGGGTTACAATTCACCCCTCCACTTT . TRBV25-1 . TRBJ1-6
CAISVYGEETQYF TGTGCCATCAGTGTATACGGAGAAGAGACCCAGTACTTC few TRBV10-3 . TRBJ2-5
CASSSRTSRFGGANVLTF TGTGCCAGCAGTTCGCGGACTAGCCGGTTCGGTGGGGCCAACGTCCTGACTTTC . TRBV12-3/TRBV12-4 TRBD2 TRBJ2-6
CASSVKPTDTQYF TGTGCCAGCAGTGTTAAGCCCACAGATACGCAGTATTTT . TRBV6-1 . TRBJ2-3
CASSLTGTTDTQYF TGTGCCAGCAGCTTAACGGGGACCACAGATACGCAGTATTTT many TRBV7-2 . TRBJ2-3
CASSLLLAGRTDTQYF TGTGCCAGCAGTTTACTCCTAGCGGGCCGAACAGATACGCAGTATTTT . TRBV27 TRBD2 TRBJ2-3
CASSPDRVDYYEQYF TGTGCCAGCAGCCCGGACAGGGTGGATTACTACGAGCAGTACTTC . TRBV14 TRBD1 TRBJ2-7
CASRRAGTANYGYTF TGTGCCAGCAGACGAGCCGGGACAGCTAACTATGGCTACACCTTC . TRBV6-2/TRBV6-3 TRBD1 TRBJ1-2
CASSLSDVGGPYEQYF TGTGCCAGCAGCTTGTCAGACGTCGGGGGGCCCTACGAGCAGTACTTC . TRBV5-6 . TRBJ2-7
CASSQNRWNEQFF TGTGCCAGCAGTCAAAATCGGTGGAATGAGCAGTTCTTC few TRBV12-3/TRBV12-4 . TRBJ2-1
CASSLEQRGNTDTQYF TGCGCCAGCAGCTTGGAGCAGCGGGGTAACACAGATACGCAGTATTTT few TRBV5-1 TRBD2 TRBJ2-3
CASSDQGWKLFF TGTGCCAGCAGTGATCAGGGTTGGAAACTGTTTTTT few TRBV25-1 . TRBJ1-4
CASSLLDQTQYF TGTGCCAGCAGTTTACTCGACCAGACCCAGTACTTC . TRBV12-3/TRBV12-4 . TRBJ2-5
CAIRGTSGTTDTQYF TGTGCCATCAGGGGGACTAGCGGAACCACAGATACGCAGTATTTT . TRBV10-3 TRBD2 TRBJ2-3
CASRGRGEQETQYF TGCGCCAGCAGGGGACGGGGGGAACAAGAGACCCAGTACTTC few TRBV5-1 TRBD2 TRBJ2-5
CASNPWGGRTDTQYF TGTGCCAGCAACCCTTGGGGGGGCCGAACAGATACGCAGTATTTT . TRBV7-2 . TRBJ2-3
CASSVAAASTDTQYF TGTGCCAGCAGCGTAGCAGCGGCTAGCACAGATACGCAGTATTTT . TRBV9 . TRBJ2-3
CASSEEGAWDIQYF TGCGCCAGCAGCGAGGAGGGGGCCTGGGACATTCAGTACTTC . TRBV5-1 . TRBJ2-4
CASSPTGGRSEAFF TGTGCCAGCAGCCCGACAGGCGGGCGAAGTGAAGCTTTCTTT few TRBV6-5 . TRBJ1-1
CASSRDGQKPLHF TGTGCCAGCAGCCGGGACGGCCAGAAGCCCCTCCACTTT few TRBV7-2 . TRBJ1-6
CASSLAGPKSGELFF TGCGCCAGCAGCTTGGCGGGACCCAAATCCGGGGAGCTGTTTTTT many TRBV5-1 . TRBJ2-2
CASSPQEGGYNEQFF TGTGCCAGCAGCCCCCAGGAGGGAGGCTACAATGAGCAGTTCTTC . TRBV7-9 . TRBJ2-1
CASSLWPGQNLNTEAFF TGTGCCAGCAGCCTCTGGCCGGGACAGAATCTAAACACTGAAGCTTTCTTT many TRBV7-9 TRBD1 TRBJ1-1
CASSPPASNIQYF TGTGCCAGCTCACCACCGGCATCTAACATTCAGTACTTC few TRBV18 . TRBJ2-4
CASSLDRTSADEQFF TGTGCCAGCAGCTTAGACCGGACTAGCGCGGATGAGCAGTTCTTC few TRBV7-9 TRBD2 TRBJ2-1
CASSRLAGGVSYNEQFF TGTGCCAGCAGCCGACTAGCGGGGGGCGTATCCTACAATGAGCAGTTCTTC . TRBV3-1 TRBD2 TRBJ2-1
CASSGRTGARDGYTF TGTGCCAGCAGTGGAAGGACAGGCGCTAGGGATGGCTACACCTTC few TRBV6-1 TRBD1 TRBJ1-2
CASSTWPRGDEETQYF TGTGCCAGCAGCACCTGGCCCAGGGGGGACGAAGAGACCCAGTACTTC . TRBV7-2 . TRBJ2-5
CTYGRGNEQFF TGTACCTACGGCCGTGGCAATGAGCAGTTCTTC . TRBV7-9 . TRBJ2-1
CASSPLHFNQPQHF TGTGCCAGCAGCCCGCTCCATTTCAATCAGCCCCAGCATTTT . TRBV12-3/TRBV12-4 . TRBJ1-5
CASSLVGGHGAFF TGTGCCAGCAGCTTAGTCGGGGGGCATGGAGCTTTCTTT many TRBV7-2 . TRBJ1-1
CSVDPGPIMNTEAFF TGCAGCGTGGATCCGGGACCTATAATGAACACTGAAGCTTTCTTT . TRBV29-1 . TRBJ1-1
CASSKWTGRDGYTF TGTGCCAGCAGTAAATGGACAGGGCGGGATGGCTACACCTTC . TRBV12-3/TRBV12-4 TRBD1 TRBJ1-2
CATSDPREVQPQHF TGTGCCACCAGTGATCCCCGGGAGGTGCAGCCCCAGCATTTT few TRBV24-1 . TRBJ1-5
CSVTGGQETQYF TGCAGCGTTACAGGGGGTCAAGAGACCCAGTACTTC . TRBV29-1 TRBD1 TRBJ2-5
CASSVTSAAYNEQFF TGTGCCAGCAGCGTGACGAGCGCCGCCTACAATGAGCAGTTCTTC . TRBV9 . TRBJ2-1
CASSLGLRDSGGIQYF TGCGCCAGCAGCTTGGGACTCCGGGACTCCGGAGGAATTCAGTACTTC many TRBV5-1 . TRBJ2-4
CASSLLSGGDTQYF TGTGCCAGCAGCTTGCTCTCCGGGGGCGATACGCAGTATTTT few TRBV5-4 . TRBJ2-3
CASSPTGQGAGQPQHF TGTGCCAGCTCACCAACAGGACAGGGGGCGGGTCAGCCCCAGCATTTT . TRBV18 TRBD1 TRBJ1-5
CASSSWPRGPLWEQYF TGTGCCAGCAGCTCCTGGCCTCGGGGCCCGCTCTGGGAGCAGTACTTC . TRBV5-4 . TRBJ2-7
CASSPVNTRSYEQYF TGTGCCAGCTCACCGGTAAACACCCGATCCTACGAGCAGTACTTC few TRBV18 . TRBJ2-7
CASSIHRGFQNTEAFF TGTGCCAGTAGTATCCATCGGGGTTTTCAGAACACTGAAGCTTTCTTT few TRBV19 . TRBJ1-1
CASSSPRDSLNTEAFF TGTGCCAGCAGCTCACCGCGGGACAGTTTGAACACTGAAGCTTTCTTT . TRBV7-6 TRBD1 TRBJ1-1
CSVEVTPISGCTF TGCAGCGTTGAGGTGACCCCTATTTCTGGTTGCACCTTC . TRBV29-1 . TRBJ1-2
CASSPSTGSDLQYF TGTGCCAGCAGTCCTTCGACAGGGTCAGACCTTCAGTACTTC . TRBV12-3/TRBV12-4 TRBD1 TRBJ2-4
CASSLPGTDTQYF TGCGCCAGCAGTCTACCTGGGACAGATACGCAGTATTTT many TRBV4-1 . TRBJ2-3
CASSSQGAGSTDTQYF TGTGCCAGCAGCTCGCAGGGGGCGGGGAGCACAGATACGCAGTATTTT . TRBV5-8 TRBD1 TRBJ2-3
CASSLGSADLYNEQFF TGTGCCAGCAGCTTAGGATCAGCGGACCTCTACAATGAGCAGTTCTTC . TRBV7-2 . TRBJ2-1
CASSDRGAGNTIYF TGTGCCAGCAGCGACCGAGGGGCTGGAAACACCATATATTTT many TRBV2 . TRBJ1-3
CASSLGRGGSGNTIYF TGTGCCAGCAGCTTGGGCAGGGGCGGCTCTGGAAACACCATATATTTT few TRBV7-9 . TRBJ1-3
CASSLGQGGYGYTF TGCGCCAGCAGCTTAGGACAGGGGGGATATGGCTACACCTTC many TRBV5-1 TRBD1 TRBJ1-2
CASSLFRGETQYF TGTGCCAGCAGCTTGTTTCGGGGGGAGACCCAGTACTTC . TRBV5-6 . TRBJ2-5